The clone carrying this T cell receptor beta chain is a singleton in its sample. Each donor was nominally healthy when sampled (though unrecorded immune exposures were likely). Germline V lookup: CDR1 SGHRS, CDR2 YFSETQ. The CDR3 spans 17 residues. Trimming removed 4 bases at V and 2 bases at J, with 20 bases between. 13 Jbeta primers and 60 Vbeta primers were used for the PCR. In the original analysis: The authors later counted roughly 87 million unique TCR beta chains, 9 million to 14 million of them shared. The data were produced by immunoSEQ multiplex PCR, yet TCRdb's version contains in-frame clones alone and is incomplete. V and J calls plus clone size are reproduced from that table; the DNA served to infer D and trimming. The data show 63,000 or so clones, around 80% seen once. The data derive from a study of cytomegalovirus exposure and HLA in healthy donors.

This receptor was obtained from a woman under 40 in good health and CMV-seronegative. The sequenced material came from PBMCs. This chain links TRBV5-1 with TRBJ2-3; the D gene is possibly TRBD2 (6 bases). The chain's CDR3 is CASSPAAGTVSTDTQYF. The CDR3 DNA sequence: TGCGCCAGCAGCCCAGCGGCCGGGACTGTATCCACAGATACGCAGTATTTT.